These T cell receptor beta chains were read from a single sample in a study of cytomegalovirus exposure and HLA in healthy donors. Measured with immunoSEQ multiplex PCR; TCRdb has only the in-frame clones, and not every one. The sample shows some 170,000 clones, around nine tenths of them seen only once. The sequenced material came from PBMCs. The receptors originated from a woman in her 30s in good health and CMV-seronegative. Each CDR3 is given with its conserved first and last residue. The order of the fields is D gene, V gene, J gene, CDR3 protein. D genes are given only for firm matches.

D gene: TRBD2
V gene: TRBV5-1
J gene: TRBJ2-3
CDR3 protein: CASSTGLAGGLVITDTQYF

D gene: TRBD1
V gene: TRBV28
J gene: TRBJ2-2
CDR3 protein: CASRTGPYTGELFF

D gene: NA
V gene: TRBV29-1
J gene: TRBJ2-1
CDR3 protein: CSVDSHSSYNEQFF

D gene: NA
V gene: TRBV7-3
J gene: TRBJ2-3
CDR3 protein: CASSLGGTWTDTQYF

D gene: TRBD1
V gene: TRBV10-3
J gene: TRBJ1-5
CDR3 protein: CAISESTGINQPQHF

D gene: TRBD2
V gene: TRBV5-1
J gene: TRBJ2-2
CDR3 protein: CASSPEGAGGAGELFF

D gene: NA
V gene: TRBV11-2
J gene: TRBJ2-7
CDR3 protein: CASSLGRTRAYEQYF

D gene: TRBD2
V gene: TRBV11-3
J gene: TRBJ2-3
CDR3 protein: CASSSGGTTYTDTQYF

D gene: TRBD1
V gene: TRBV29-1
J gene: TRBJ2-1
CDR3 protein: CSARQGVAREQFF

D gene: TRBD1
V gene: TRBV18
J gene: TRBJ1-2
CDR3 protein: CASSPPGQGANYGYTF

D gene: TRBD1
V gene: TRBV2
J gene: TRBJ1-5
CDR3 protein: CASSGDRLSNQPQHF

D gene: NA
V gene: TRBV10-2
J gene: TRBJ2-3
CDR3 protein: CASLDGPSTDTQYF

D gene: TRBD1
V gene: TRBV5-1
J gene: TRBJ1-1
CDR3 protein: CASSLAGGNTEAFF

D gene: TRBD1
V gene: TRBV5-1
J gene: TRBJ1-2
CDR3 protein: CASSLGQALHYGYTF

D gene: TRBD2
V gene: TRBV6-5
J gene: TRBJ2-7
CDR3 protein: CASSPAGGASYEQYF

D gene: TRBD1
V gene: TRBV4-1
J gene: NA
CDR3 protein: CASSQDDRGEGEQYF

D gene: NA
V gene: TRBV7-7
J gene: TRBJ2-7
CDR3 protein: CASSPTGSAYEQYF

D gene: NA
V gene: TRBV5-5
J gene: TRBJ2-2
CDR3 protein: CASSLVVQNTGELFF

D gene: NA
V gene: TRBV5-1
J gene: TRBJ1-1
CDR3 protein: CASRVGQNTEAFF

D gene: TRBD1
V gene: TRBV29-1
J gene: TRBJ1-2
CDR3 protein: CSVGTGSYGYTF

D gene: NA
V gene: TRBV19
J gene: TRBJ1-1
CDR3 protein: CASSITPSGHMNTEAFF

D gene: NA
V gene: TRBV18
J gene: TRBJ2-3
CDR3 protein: CASSPPGVPQYF

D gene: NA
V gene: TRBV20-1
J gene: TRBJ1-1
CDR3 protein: CSARGGRAFF

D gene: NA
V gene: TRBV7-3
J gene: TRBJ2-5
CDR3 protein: CASSLGQKETQYF

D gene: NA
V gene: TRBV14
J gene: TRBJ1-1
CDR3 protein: CASSHGAGLYTEAFF

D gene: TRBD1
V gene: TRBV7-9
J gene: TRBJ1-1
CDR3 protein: CASCGTGVNTEAFF

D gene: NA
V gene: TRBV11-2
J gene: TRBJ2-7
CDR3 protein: CASSLGLRGDSPYEQYF

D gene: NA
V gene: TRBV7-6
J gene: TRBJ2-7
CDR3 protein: CASSLGGFYEQYF

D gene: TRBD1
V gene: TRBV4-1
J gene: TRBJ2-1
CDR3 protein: CASSHSGTGNNEQFF

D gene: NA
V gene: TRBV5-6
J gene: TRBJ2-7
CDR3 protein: CASSLGGGADSVEQYF

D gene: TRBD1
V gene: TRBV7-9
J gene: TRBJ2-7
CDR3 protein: CASSNSGTGDHEQYF

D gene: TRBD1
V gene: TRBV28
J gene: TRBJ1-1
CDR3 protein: CASSLTLNRGTEAFF

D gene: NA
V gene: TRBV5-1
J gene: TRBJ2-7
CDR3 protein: CASSLGAGLSSYEQYF

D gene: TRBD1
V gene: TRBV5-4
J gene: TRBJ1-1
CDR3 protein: CASSITGGSTEAFF

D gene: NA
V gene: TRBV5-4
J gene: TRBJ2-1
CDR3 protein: CASSLKGGLGNEQFF

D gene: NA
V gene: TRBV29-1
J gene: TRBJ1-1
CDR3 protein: CSVEGQLNTEAFF

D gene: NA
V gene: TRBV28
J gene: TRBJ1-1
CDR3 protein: CATAPGNTEAFF

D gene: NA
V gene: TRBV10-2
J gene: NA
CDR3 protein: CASRTTGDEQYF

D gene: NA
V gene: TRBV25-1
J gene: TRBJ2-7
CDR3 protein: CARPLFSAYEQYF

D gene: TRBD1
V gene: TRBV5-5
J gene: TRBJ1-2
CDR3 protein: CASSLDRDRAALDGYTF

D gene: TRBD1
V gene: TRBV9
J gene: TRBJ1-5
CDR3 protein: CASSVTGGREPQHF

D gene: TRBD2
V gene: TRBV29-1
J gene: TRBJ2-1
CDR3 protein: CSARTSGRANEQFF

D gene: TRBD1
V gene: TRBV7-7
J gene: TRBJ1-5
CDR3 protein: CASSLPPETGTNQPQHF

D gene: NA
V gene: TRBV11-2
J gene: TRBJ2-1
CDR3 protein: CASSFTAGSSYNEQFF

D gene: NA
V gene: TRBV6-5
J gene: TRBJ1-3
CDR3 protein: CASSLQGGPGNTIYF

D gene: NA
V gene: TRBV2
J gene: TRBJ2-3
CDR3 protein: CASSRGDSRTDTQYF

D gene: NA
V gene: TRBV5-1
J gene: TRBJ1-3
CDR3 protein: CASSLALSSGNTIYF

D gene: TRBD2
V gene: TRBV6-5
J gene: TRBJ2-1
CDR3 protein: CASSYRTSGGNNEQFF

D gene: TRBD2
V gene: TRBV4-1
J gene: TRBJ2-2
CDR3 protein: CASSHTSPGLADTGELFF

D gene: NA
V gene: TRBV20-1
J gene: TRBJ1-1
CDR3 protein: CSASGNTEAFF

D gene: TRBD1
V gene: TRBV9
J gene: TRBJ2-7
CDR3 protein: CASSVGQGIYEQYF

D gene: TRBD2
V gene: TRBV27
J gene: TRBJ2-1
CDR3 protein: CATNGVWAGGSYNEQFF

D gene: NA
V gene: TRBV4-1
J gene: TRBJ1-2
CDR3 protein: CASSQEGGSGYGYTF

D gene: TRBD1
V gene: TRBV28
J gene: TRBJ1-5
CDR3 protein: CASSWDSDQPQHF

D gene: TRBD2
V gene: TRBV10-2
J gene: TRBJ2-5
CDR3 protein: CASRTSGGPQTQYF

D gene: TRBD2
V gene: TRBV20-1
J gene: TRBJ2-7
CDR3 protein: CSGTSPREQYF